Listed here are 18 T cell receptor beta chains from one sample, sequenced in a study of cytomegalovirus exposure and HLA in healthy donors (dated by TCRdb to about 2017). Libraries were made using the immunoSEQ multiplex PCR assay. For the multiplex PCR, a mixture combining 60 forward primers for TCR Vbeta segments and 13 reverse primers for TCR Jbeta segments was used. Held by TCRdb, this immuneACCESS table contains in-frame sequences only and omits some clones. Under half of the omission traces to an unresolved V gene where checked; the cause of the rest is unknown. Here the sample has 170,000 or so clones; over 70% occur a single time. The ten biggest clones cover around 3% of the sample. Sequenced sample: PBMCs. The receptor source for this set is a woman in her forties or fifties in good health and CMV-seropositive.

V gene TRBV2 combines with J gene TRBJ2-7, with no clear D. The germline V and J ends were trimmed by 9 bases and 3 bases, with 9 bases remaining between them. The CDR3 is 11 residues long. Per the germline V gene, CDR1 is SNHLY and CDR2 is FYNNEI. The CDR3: CASSLFYEQYF. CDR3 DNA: TGTGCCAGTTCCTTATTCTACGAGCAGTACTTC.

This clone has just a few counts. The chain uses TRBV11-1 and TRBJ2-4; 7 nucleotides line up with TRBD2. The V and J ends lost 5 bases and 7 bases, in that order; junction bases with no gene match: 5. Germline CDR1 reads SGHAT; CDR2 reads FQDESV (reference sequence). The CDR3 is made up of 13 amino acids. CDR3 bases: TGTGCCAGCAGCATCGCGACTAGCAACATTCAGTACTTC. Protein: CASSIATSNIQYF.

CDR3 DNA sequence: TGTGCCAGCAGTGGCCCTAGCGGAGGGGGGGAGACCCAGTACTTC. Translation gives CASSGPSGGGETQYF. The genes are TRBV2 and TRBJ2-5, with D perhaps matching TRBD2 (7 bases). The CDR3 runs to 15 residues. CDR1 is SNHLY, CDR2 FYNNEI, per germline. V lost 4 bases and J lost 5, with 17 bases in between.

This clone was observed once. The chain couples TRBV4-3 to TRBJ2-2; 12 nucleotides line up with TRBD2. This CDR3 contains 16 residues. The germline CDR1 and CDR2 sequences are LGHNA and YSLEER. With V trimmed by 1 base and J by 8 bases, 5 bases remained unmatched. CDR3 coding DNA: TGCGCCAGCAGCCAAGGTCTAGCGGGGGGGCCGGGGGAGCTGTTTTTT. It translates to CASSQGLAGGPGELFF.

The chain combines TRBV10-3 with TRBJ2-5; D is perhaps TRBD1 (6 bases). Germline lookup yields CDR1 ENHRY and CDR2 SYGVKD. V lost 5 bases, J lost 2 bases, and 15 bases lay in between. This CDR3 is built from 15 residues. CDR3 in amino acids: CAISPRTGTQETQYF. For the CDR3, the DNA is TGTGCCATCAGTCCCCGAACAGGGACGCAAGAGACCCAGTACTTC.

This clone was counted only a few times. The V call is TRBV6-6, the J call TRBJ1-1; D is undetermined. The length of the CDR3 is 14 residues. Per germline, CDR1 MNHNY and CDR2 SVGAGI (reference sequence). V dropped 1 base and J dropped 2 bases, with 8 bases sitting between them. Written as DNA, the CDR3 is TGTGCCAGCAGTTACTACGGGGTTAACACTGAAGCTTTCTTT. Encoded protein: CASSYYGVNTEAFF.

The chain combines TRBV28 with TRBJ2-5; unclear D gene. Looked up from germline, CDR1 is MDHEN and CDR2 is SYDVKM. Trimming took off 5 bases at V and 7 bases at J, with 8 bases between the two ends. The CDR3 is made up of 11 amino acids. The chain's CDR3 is CASSPDWTQYF. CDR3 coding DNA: TGTGCCAGCAGTCCTGACTGGACCCAGTACTTC.

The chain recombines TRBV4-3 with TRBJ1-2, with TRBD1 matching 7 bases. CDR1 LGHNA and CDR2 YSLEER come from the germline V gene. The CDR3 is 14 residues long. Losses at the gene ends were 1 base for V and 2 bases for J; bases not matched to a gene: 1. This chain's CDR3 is CASSQATGNYGYTF. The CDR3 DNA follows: TGCGCCAGCAGCCAAGCGACAGGGAACTATGGCTACACCTTC.

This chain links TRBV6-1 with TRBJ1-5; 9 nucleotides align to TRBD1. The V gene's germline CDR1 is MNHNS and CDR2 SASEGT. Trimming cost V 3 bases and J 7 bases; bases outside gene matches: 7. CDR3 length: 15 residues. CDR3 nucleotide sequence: TGTGCCAGCAGTGAGCTATGGACAGGGGACCAGCCCCAGCATTTT. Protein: CASSELWTGDQPQHF.

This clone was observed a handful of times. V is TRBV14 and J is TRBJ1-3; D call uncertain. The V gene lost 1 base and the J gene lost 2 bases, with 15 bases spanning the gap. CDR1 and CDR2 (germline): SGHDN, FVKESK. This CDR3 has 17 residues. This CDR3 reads CASSQVRLPGAGNTIYF. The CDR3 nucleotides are TGTGCCAGCAGCCAAGTCCGACTTCCTGGAGCTGGAAACACCATATATTTT.

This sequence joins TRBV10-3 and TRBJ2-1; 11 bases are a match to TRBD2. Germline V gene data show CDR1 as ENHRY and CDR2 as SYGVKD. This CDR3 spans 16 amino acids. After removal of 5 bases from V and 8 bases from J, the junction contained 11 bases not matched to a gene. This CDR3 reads CAISFSGGANGDEQFF. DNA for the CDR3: TGTGCCATCAGTTTTAGCGGGGGGGCCAACGGCGATGAGCAGTTCTTC.

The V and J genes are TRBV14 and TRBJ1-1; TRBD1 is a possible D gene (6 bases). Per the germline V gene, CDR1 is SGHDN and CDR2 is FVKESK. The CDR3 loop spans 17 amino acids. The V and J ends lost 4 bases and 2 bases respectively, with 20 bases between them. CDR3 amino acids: CASSLPWGRGGNTEAFF. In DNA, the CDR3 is TGTGCCAGCAGCCTCCCCTGGGGCAGGGGTGGAAACACTGAAGCTTTCTTT.

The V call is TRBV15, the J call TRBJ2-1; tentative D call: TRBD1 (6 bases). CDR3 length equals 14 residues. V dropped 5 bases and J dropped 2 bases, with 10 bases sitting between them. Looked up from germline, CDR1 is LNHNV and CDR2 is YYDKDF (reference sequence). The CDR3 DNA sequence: TGTGCCACCAGCGAAAGGACAGCCTACAATGAGCAGTTCTTC. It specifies CATSERTAYNEQFF.

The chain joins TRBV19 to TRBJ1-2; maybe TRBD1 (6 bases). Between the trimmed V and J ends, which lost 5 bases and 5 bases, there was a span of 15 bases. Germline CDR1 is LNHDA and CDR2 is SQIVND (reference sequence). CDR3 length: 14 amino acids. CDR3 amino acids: CASSLGQSTYGYTF. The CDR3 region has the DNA TGTGCCAGTAGTCTAGGACAGAGCACTTATGGCTACACCTTC.

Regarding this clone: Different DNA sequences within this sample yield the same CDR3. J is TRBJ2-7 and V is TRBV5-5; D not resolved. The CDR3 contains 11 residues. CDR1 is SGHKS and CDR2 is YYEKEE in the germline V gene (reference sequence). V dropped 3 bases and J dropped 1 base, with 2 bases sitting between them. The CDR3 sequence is CASSSSYEQYF. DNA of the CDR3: TGTGCCAGCAGCTCGTCCTACGAGCAGTACTTC.

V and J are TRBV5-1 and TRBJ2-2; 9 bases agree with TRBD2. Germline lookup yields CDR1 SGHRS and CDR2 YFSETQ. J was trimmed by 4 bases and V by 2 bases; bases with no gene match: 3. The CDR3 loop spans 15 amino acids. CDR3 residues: CASSFQAGGTGELFF. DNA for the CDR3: TGCGCCAGCAGCTTCCAAGCGGGGGGCACCGGGGAGCTGTTTTTT.

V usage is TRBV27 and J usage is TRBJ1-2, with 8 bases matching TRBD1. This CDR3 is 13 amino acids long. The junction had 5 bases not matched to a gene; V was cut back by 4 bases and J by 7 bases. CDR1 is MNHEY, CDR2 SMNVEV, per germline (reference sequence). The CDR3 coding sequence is TGTGCCAGCAGTTCACCGACAGGGGCTGGCTACACCTTC. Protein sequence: CASSSPTGAGYTF.

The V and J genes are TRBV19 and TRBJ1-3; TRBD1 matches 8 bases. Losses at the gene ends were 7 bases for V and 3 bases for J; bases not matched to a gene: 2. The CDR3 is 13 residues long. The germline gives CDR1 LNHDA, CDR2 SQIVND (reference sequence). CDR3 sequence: CASTTGVGNTIYF. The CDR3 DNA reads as TGTGCCAGTACGACAGGGGTTGGAAACACCATATATTTT.